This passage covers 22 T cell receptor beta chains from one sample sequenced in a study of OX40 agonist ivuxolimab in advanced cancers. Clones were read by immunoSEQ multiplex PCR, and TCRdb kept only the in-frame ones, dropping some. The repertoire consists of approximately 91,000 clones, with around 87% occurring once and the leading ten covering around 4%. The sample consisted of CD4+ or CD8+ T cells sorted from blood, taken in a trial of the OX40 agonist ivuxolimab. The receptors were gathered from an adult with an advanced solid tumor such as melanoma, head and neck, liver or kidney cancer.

In DNA form, the CDR3 reads TGTGCCAGCAGCTTAGGACTGGGGGTCCATTTAGCCAAAAACATTCAGTACTTC. Translating it yields CASSLGLGVHLAKNIQYF. The chain joins TRBV7-9 to TRBJ2-4, with D perhaps given as TRBD1 or TRBD2 (5 bases each). CDR1 is SEHNR and CDR2 is FQNEAQ in the germline V gene (reference sequence). The length of the CDR3 is 18 residues. Trimming pared 1 base from V and 0 bases from J, leaving 16 bases between.

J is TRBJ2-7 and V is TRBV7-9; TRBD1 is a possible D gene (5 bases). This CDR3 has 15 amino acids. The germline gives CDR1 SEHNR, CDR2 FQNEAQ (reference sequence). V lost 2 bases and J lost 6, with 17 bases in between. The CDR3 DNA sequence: TGTGCCAGCAGCTTACTGGGGCGTCGTACACCCGAGCAGTACTTC. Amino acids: CASSLLGRRTPEQYF.

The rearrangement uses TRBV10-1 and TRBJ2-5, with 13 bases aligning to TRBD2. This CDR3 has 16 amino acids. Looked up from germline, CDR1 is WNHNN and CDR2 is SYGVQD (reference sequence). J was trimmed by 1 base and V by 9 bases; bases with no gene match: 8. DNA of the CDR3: TGCGCCAGTTCTCCCGGGACTAGCGGGACCCAAGAGACCCAGTACTTC. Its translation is CASSPGTSGTQETQYF.

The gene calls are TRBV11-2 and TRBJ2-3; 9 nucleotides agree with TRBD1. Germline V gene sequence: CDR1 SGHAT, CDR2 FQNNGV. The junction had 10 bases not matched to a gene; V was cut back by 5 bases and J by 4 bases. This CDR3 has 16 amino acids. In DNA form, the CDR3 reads TGTGCCAGCAGCAGCTTAGGGGGACAGGGACCAGATACGCAGTATTTT. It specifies CASSSLGGQGPDTQYF.

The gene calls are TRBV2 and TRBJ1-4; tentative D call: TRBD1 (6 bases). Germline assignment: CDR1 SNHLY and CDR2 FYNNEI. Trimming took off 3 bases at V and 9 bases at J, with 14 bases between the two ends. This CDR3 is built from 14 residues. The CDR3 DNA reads TGTGCCAGCAGTGAGGTTCGGGACACCCAAAAACTGTTTTTT. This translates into CASSEVRDTQKLFF.

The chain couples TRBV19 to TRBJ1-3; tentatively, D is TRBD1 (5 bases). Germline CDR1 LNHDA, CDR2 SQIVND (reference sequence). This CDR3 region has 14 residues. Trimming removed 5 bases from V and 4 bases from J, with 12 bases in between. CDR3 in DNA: TGTGCCAGTAGTGTACAGGACTTCGGAAACACCATATATTTT. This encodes CASSVQDFGNTIYF. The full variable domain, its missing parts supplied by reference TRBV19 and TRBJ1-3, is DGGITQSPKYLFRKEGQNVTLSCEQNLNHDAMYWYRQDPGQGLRLIYYSQIVNDFQKGDIAEGYSVSREKKESFPLTVTSAQKNPTAFYLCASSVQDFGNTIYFGEGSWLTVV.

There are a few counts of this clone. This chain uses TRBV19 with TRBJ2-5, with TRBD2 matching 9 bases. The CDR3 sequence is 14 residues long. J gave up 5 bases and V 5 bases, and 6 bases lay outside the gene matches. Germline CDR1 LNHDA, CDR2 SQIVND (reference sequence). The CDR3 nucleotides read TGTGCCAGTAGTCCGGGACTAGCCACGGAGACCCAGTACTTC. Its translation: CASSPGLATETQYF.

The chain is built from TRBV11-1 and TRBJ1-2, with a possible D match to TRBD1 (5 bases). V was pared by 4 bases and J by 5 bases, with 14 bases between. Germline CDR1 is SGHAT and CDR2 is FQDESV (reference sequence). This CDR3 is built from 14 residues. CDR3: CASSYQRGPYGYTF. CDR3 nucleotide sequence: TGTGCCAGCAGCTACCAGCGGGGCCCTTATGGCTACACCTTC.

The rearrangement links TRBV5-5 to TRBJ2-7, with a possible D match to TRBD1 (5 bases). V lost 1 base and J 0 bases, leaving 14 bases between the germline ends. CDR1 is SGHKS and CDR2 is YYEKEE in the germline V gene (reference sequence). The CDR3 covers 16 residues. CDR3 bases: TGTGCCAGCAGCTTGTCCGTCAGGGTGGGCTCCTACGAGCAGTACTTC. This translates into CASSLSVRVGSYEQYF.

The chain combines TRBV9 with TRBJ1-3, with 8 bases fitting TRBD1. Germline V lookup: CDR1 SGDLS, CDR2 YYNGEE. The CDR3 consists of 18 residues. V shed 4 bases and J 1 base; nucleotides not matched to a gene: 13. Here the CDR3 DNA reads TGTGCCAGCAGCCTAAGAGGACAGGGAGATCCATCTGGAAACACCATATATTTT. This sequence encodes CASSLRGQGDPSGNTIYF.

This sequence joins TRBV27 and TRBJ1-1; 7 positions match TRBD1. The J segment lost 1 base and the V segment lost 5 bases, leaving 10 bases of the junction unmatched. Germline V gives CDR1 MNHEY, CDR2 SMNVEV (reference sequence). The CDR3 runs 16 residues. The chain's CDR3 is CASSPLTTGRNTEAFF. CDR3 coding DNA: TGTGCCAGCAGTCCACTTACGACAGGGAGGAACACTGAAGCTTTCTTT.

DNA of the CDR3: TGTGCCAGCAGCGGGAACGCTGACACGCAGTATTTT. Translating it yields CASSGNADTQYF. J is TRBJ2-3 and V is TRBV9, with no clear D. V lost 3 bases, J lost 9 bases, and 11 bases lay in between. In germline, CDR1 is SGDLS, CDR2 YYNGEE. This CDR3 spans 12 amino acids.

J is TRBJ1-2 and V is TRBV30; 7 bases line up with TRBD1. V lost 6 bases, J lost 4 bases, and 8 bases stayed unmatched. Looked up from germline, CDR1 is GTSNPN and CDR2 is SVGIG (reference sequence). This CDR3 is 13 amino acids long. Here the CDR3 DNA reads TGTGCCTGCCACAGGGGCCATCTCTATGGCTACACCTTC. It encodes CACHRGHLYGYTF.

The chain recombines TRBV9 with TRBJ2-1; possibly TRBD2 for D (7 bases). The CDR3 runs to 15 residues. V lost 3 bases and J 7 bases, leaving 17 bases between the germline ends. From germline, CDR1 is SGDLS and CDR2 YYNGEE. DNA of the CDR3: TGTGCCAGCAGCGCGGGGGCGGGAGACGGTAATGAGCAGTTCTTC. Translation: CASSAGAGDGNEQFF.

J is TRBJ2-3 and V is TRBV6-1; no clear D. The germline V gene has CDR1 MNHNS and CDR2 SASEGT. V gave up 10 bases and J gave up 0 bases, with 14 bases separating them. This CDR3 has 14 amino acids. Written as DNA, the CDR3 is TGTGCCACCTCACCTCTAGGAAGCACAGATACGCAGTATTTT. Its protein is CATSPLGSTDTQYF.

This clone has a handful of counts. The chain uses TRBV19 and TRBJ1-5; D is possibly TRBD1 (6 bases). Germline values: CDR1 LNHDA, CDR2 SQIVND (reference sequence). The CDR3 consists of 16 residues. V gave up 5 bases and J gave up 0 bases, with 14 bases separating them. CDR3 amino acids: CASSLPGTTSNQPQHF. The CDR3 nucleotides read TGTGCCAGTAGTCTCCCCGGGACAACTAGCAATCAGCCCCAGCATTTT. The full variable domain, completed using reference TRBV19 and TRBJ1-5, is DGGITQSPKYLFRKEGQNVTLSCEQNLNHDAMYWYRQDPGQGLRLIYYSQIVNDFQKGDIAEGYSVSREKKESFPLTVTSAQKNPTAFYLCASSLPGTTSNQPQHFGDGTRLSIL.

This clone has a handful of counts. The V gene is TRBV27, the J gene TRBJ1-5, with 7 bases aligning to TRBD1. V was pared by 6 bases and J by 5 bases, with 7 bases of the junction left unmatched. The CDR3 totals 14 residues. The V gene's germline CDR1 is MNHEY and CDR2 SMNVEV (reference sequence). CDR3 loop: CASRDQGGYQPQHF. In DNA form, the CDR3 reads TGTGCCAGCAGAGATCAGGGGGGGTATCAGCCCCAGCATTTT.

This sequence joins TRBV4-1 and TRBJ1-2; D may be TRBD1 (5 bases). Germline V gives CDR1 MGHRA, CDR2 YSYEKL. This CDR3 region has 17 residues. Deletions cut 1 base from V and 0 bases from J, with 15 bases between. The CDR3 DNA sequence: TGCGCCAGCAGCCAAGTGCTAAGGGGACCAGCTAACTATGGCTACACCTTC. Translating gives CASSQVLRGPANYGYTF.

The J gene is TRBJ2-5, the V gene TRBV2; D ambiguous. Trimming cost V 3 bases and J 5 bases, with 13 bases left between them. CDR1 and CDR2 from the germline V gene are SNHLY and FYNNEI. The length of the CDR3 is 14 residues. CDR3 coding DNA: TGTGCCAGCAGTGAGAGTAGAGTTATGGAGACCCAGTACTTC. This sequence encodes CASSESRVMETQYF.

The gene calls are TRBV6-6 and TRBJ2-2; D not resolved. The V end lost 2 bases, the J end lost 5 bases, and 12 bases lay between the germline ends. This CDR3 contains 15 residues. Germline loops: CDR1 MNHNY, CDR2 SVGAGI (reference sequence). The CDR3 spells CASSYEGLGTGELFF. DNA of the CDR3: TGTGCCAGCAGTTACGAAGGATTGGGGACCGGGGAGCTGTTTTTT.

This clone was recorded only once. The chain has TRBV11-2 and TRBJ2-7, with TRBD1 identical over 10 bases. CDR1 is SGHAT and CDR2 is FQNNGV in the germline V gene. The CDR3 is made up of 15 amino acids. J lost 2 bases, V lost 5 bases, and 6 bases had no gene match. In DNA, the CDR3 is TGTGCCAGCAGCCTGGACAGGGGGAGCGCCTACGAGCAGTACTTC. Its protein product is CASSLDRGSAYEQYF.

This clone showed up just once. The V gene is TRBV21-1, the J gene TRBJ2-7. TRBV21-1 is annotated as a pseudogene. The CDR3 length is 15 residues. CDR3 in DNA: TGTGCCAGCAGCAAAAACGTCCTGTGCTCCTACGAGCAGTACGTC. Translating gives CASSKNVLCSYEQYV.